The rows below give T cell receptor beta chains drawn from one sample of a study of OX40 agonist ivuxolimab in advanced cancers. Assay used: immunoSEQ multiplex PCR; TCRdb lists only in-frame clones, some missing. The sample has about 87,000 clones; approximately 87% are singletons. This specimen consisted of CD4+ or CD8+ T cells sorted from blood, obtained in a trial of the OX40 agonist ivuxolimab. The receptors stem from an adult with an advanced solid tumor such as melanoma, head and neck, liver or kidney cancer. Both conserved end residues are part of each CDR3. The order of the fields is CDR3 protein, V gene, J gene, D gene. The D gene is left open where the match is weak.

CDR3aa: CAWKPGTRGELFF
v_gene: TRBV30
j_gene: TRBJ2-2
d_gene: -

CDR3aa: CATSRDIFTRDSSYEQYF
v_gene: TRBV15
j_gene: TRBJ2-7
d_gene: TRBD1

CDR3aa: CASRARGNSGNTIYF
v_gene: TRBV19
j_gene: TRBJ1-3
d_gene: TRBD1

CDR3aa: CASSARDRAYNSPLHF
v_gene: TRBV7-3
j_gene: TRBJ1-6
d_gene: TRBD1

CDR3aa: CASSVLAGVNEQYF
v_gene: TRBV2
j_gene: TRBJ2-7
d_gene: TRBD2

CDR3aa: CASSPSTATYEQYF
v_gene: TRBV18
j_gene: TRBJ2-7
d_gene: -

CDR3aa: CASSQEGQANSGNTIYF
v_gene: TRBV4-1
j_gene: TRBJ1-3
d_gene: TRBD1

CDR3aa: CSVEFNQETQYF
v_gene: TRBV29-1
j_gene: TRBJ2-5
d_gene: -

CDR3aa: CASRVNSNQPQHF
v_gene: TRBV19
j_gene: TRBJ1-5
d_gene: -

CDR3aa: CASSSPLAGNTGELFF
v_gene: TRBV11-3
j_gene: TRBJ2-2
d_gene: TRBD2

CDR3aa: CASSPQGTGPSGGANVLTF
v_gene: TRBV5-5
j_gene: TRBJ2-6
d_gene: TRBD1

CDR3aa: CASSLSRGQETQYF
v_gene: TRBV7-2
j_gene: TRBJ2-5
d_gene: -

CDR3aa: CASSLSNSGANVLTF
v_gene: TRBV5-1
j_gene: TRBJ2-6
d_gene: -

CDR3aa: CAIRSAGGAPDTQYF
v_gene: TRBV10-3
j_gene: TRBJ2-3
d_gene: TRBD1

CDR3aa: CSARKAYGYTF
v_gene: TRBV20-1
j_gene: TRBJ1-2
d_gene: -

CDR3aa: CASSLGVTGTNTEAFF
v_gene: TRBV5-4
j_gene: TRBJ1-1
d_gene: TRBD1

CDR3aa: CAIILGQGASNQPQHF
v_gene: TRBV10-3
j_gene: TRBJ1-5
d_gene: TRBD1

CDR3aa: CAWSGGQGAHGYTF
v_gene: TRBV30
j_gene: TRBJ1-2
d_gene: TRBD1

CDR3aa: CASKGQGDIAEAFF
v_gene: TRBV6-1
j_gene: TRBJ1-1
d_gene: TRBD1

CDR3aa: CASSASGGYEQYF
v_gene: TRBV27
j_gene: TRBJ2-7
d_gene: -

CDR3aa: CASRAGGLRYEQYF
v_gene: TRBV6-5
j_gene: TRBJ2-7
d_gene: TRBD2

CDR3aa: CASSGTGRAGELFF
v_gene: TRBV2
j_gene: TRBJ2-2
d_gene: TRBD1

CDR3aa: CASSYSGTQNTEAFF
v_gene: TRBV6-5
j_gene: TRBJ1-1
d_gene: -

CDR3aa: CASSLVGEQYF
v_gene: TRBV5-1
j_gene: TRBJ2-7
d_gene: -

CDR3aa: CASSPGDRAYEQYF
v_gene: TRBV18
j_gene: TRBJ2-7
d_gene: TRBD1

CDR3aa: CATSRQSSGANVLTF
v_gene: TRBV15
j_gene: TRBJ2-6
d_gene: -

CDR3aa: CASSAAGDGTQYF
v_gene: TRBV18
j_gene: TRBJ2-5
d_gene: -

CDR3aa: CASSLGGGETQYF
v_gene: TRBV5-1
j_gene: TRBJ2-5
d_gene: -

CDR3aa: CASSEVGTGIVYEQYF
v_gene: TRBV6-1
j_gene: TRBJ2-7
d_gene: TRBD1

CDR3aa: CASSEGQGLTDTQYF
v_gene: TRBV9
j_gene: TRBJ2-3
d_gene: TRBD1

CDR3aa: CASSALLAGADTQYF
v_gene: TRBV5-1
j_gene: TRBJ2-3
d_gene: TRBD2

CDR3aa: CASSLLSGRLTGELFF
v_gene: TRBV5-1
j_gene: TRBJ2-2
d_gene: TRBD2

CDR3aa: CASSRDWYEQFF
v_gene: TRBV2
j_gene: TRBJ2-1
d_gene: -

CDR3aa: CASSGTSGGRTGELFF
v_gene: TRBV9
j_gene: TRBJ2-2
d_gene: TRBD2

CDR3aa: CASSPGLAELAKNIQYF
v_gene: TRBV19
j_gene: TRBJ2-4
d_gene: TRBD2

CDR3aa: CASTPLGIQETQYF
v_gene: TRBV6-1
j_gene: TRBJ2-5
d_gene: -

CDR3aa: CASGGQGTYEQYF
v_gene: TRBV9
j_gene: TRBJ2-7
d_gene: TRBD1

CDR3aa: CASSLEGSGSTDTQYF
v_gene: TRBV5-4
j_gene: TRBJ2-3
d_gene: TRBD2

CDR3aa: CASSRDGAEIYEQYF
v_gene: TRBV4-1
j_gene: TRBJ2-7
d_gene: -

CDR3aa: CASSLGRGTNEKLFF
v_gene: TRBV5-6
j_gene: TRBJ1-4
d_gene: TRBD1

CDR3aa: CASSPTQGAGYEQYF
v_gene: TRBV5-1
j_gene: TRBJ2-7
d_gene: TRBD1

CDR3aa: CASSSPGRRSNQPQHF
v_gene: TRBV2
j_gene: TRBJ1-5
d_gene: -

CDR3aa: CASSSRTSGGSENIQYF
v_gene: TRBV27
j_gene: TRBJ2-4
d_gene: TRBD2

CDR3aa: CASQGQGAYNEQFF
v_gene: TRBV19
j_gene: TRBJ2-1
d_gene: TRBD1

CDR3aa: CASSSYRDGASGTQYF
v_gene: TRBV5-5
j_gene: TRBJ2-3
d_gene: -

CDR3aa: CASSPQTLNSPLHF
v_gene: TRBV18
j_gene: TRBJ1-6
d_gene: -

CDR3aa: CASSPADKPYEQYF
v_gene: TRBV7-6
j_gene: TRBJ2-7
d_gene: -

CDR3aa: CASSIAGTGNTIYF
v_gene: TRBV7-3
j_gene: TRBJ1-3
d_gene: -

CDR3aa: CAISLGQENTEAFF
v_gene: TRBV6-5
j_gene: TRBJ1-1
d_gene: TRBD1

CDR3aa: CASSTRLAGGPWYNEQFF
v_gene: TRBV19
j_gene: TRBJ2-1
d_gene: TRBD2

CDR3aa: CARSGGAGNEQFF
v_gene: TRBV30
j_gene: TRBJ2-1
d_gene: TRBD2

CDR3aa: CASSIEGRANTEAFF
v_gene: TRBV19
j_gene: TRBJ1-1
d_gene: -

CDR3aa: CATSRDRVGAGGNEQFF
v_gene: TRBV15
j_gene: TRBJ2-1
d_gene: TRBD2

CDR3aa: CASGRGRAMNTEAFF
v_gene: TRBV6-5
j_gene: TRBJ1-1
d_gene: TRBD1

CDR3aa: CASSFGTKGQPQHF
v_gene: TRBV7-2
j_gene: TRBJ1-5
d_gene: -

CDR3aa: CARDGATHEKLFF
v_gene: TRBV6-1
j_gene: TRBJ1-4
d_gene: -

CDR3aa: CASSRQGSDTEAFF
v_gene: TRBV6-4
j_gene: TRBJ1-1
d_gene: TRBD1

CDR3aa: CASRSGDRVHNEQFF
v_gene: TRBV6-1
j_gene: TRBJ2-1
d_gene: TRBD1

CDR3aa: CASRDRASPMDTQYF
v_gene: TRBV7-2
j_gene: TRBJ2-3
d_gene: -